This passage covers 20 T cell receptor beta chains from one sample sequenced in a study of blood T cell repertoires in COVID-19. TCRdb keeps only in-frame clones here, not all; method: immunoSEQ multiplex PCR. Found here are roughly 180,000 clones, 70% to 90% of them singletons; the top ten hold around 20%. Sequenced material: peripheral blood. These receptors all stem from a man in his 70s with active or convalescent COVID-19.

The chain joins TRBV5-4 to TRBJ1-2, with 9 positions matching TRBD1. This CDR3 region has 16 residues. CDR1 SGHNT and CDR2 YYREEE come from the germline V gene (reference sequence). Trimming took 4 bases from V and 4 from J; bases not matched to a gene: 11. The CDR3 DNA follows: TGTGCCAGCAGCAAAAAACAGGGGGCGCCTGGCTATGGCTACACCTTC. This codes for CASSKKQGAPGYGYTF.

The CDR3 DNA is TGCAGCGCGAGGGGGACTGGGGCCAACGTCCTGACTTTC. Its protein is CSARGTGANVLTF. V usage is TRBV29-1 and J usage is TRBJ2-6, with D maybe TRBD1 (6 bases). CDR3 length: 13 amino acids. Germline V gene data show CDR1 as SQVTM and CDR2 as ANQGSEA. Trimming removed 7 bases at V and 2 bases at J, with 9 bases between.

The rearrangement links TRBV2 to TRBJ1-2; 9 positions match TRBD1. Germline loops: CDR1 SNHLY, CDR2 FYNNEI. Trimming took 7 bases from V and 2 from J; bases not matched to a gene: 5. The CDR3 has 14 residues. The CDR3 reads CASTRQGGNYGYTF. The CDR3 DNA reads TGTGCCAGCACCCGACAGGGGGGAAACTATGGCTACACCTTC.

The J gene is TRBJ1-5, the V gene TRBV30, with no clear D. Germline loops: CDR1 GTSNPN, CDR2 SVGIG (reference sequence). The CDR3 has 14 amino acids. Between the trimmed V and J ends, which lost 1 base and 5 bases, there was a span of 12 bases. The CDR3 DNA reads TGTGCCTGGAGTGGGAATACAGAAGATCAGCCCCAGCATTTT. Residues: CAWSGNTEDQPQHF.

The chain has TRBV2 and TRBJ2-7; 11 bases agree with TRBD2. Germline CDR1 is SNHLY and CDR2 is FYNNEI. The trim removed 7 bases at V and 6 bases at J, leaving 8 bases unmatched. This CDR3 region has 14 residues. DNA for the CDR3: TGTGCCAGCACCATAGCGGGAGGGGTCGGCGAGCAGTACTTC. Amino acid sequence: CASTIAGGVGEQYF.

This clone was detected once. The V and J genes are TRBV18 and TRBJ1-2, with a possible D match to TRBD1 (5 bases). V lost 3 bases to trimming and J lost 0 bases, with 17 bases between them. The CDR3 is 17 amino acids. Germline CDR1 reads KGHSH; CDR2 reads LQKENI. The CDR3: CASSPMGRGMANYGYTF. The CDR3, as DNA: TGTGCCAGCTCACCCATGGGGCGGGGAATGGCTAACTATGGCTACACCTTC.

The CDR3 DNA reads TGCGCCAGCAGCCCTCCTCGCGGGGGATCCTACAATGAGCAGTTCTTC. Translating gives CASSPPRGGSYNEQFF. The chain carries TRBV5-1 and TRBJ2-1; 7 bases match TRBD2. V was clipped by 4 bases and J by 1 base; unmatched bases: 8. This CDR3 has 16 amino acids. Germline CDR1 and CDR2: SGHRS and YFSETQ.

This chain links TRBV28 with TRBJ2-3, with a tentative D call TRBD1 (5 bases). The CDR3 spans 14 residues. The V gene's germline CDR1 is MDHEN and CDR2 SYDVKM. V lost 6 bases, J lost 0 bases, and 10 bases lay in between. CDR3 DNA sequence: TGTGCCAGCAGACAGGACCCTAGCACAGATACGCAGTATTTT. Encoded protein: CASRQDPSTDTQYF.

The V and J genes are TRBV24-1 and TRBJ2-5, with TRBD1 as a possible D gene (6 bases). V was pared by 11 bases and J by 4 bases, with 19 bases between. The germline V gene has CDR1 KGHDR and CDR2 SFDVKD. There are 14 residues in the CDR3. CDR3 DNA: TGTGCCATCCAGAGTGGGGGCGGTCCAGAGACCCAGTACTTC. Translated, it gives CAIQSGGGPETQYF.

Regarding this clone: An end of the junction does not agree with germline; a read error may underlie this. The chain combines TRBV6-2 or TRBV6-3 with TRBJ1-2; D not resolved. Per the germline V gene, CDR1 is MNHEY and CDR2 is SVGEGT. The CDR3 consists of 14 residues. This chain's CDR3 is CASSYSIANYDYTF. The DNA for the CDR3 is TGTGCCAGCAGTTACTCAATCGCGAACTATGACTACACCTTC.

The chain carries TRBV5-1 and TRBJ2-4; D may be TRBD2 (6 bases). CDR3 length equals 18 residues. Germline lookup yields CDR1 SGHRS and CDR2 YFSETQ. V was clipped by 4 bases and J by 7 bases, with 27 bases between them. The DNA of the CDR3 is TGCGCCAGCAGCCGCAACGAATTGGGGGAGGCCCCGAAGAACATTCAGTACTTC. Protein sequence: CASSRNELGEAPKNIQYF.

The chain recombines TRBV14 with TRBJ1-1; 9 bases match TRBD1. After removal of 4 bases from V and 9 bases from J, the junction contained 3 bases not matched to a gene. Germline V gene lookup returns CDR1 SGHDN and CDR2 FVKESK. The CDR3 runs to 12 residues. CDR3 loop: CASSPGQGKAFF. The CDR3 nucleotides read TGTGCCAGCAGCCCAGGACAGGGGAAAGCTTTCTTT.

The V call is TRBV6-5, the J call TRBJ1-2; the match to TRBD1 covers 8 bases. Germline V lookup: CDR1 MNHEY, CDR2 SVGAGI. Trimming cost V 7 bases and J 4 bases; bases outside gene matches: 8. This CDR3 has 14 amino acids. The CDR3 here is CASKSGGQRYGYTF. CDR3 nucleotide sequence: TGTGCCAGCAAATCAGGGGGCCAACGCTATGGCTACACCTTC.

The chain is built from TRBV6-5 and TRBJ1-1; 10 positions agree with TRBD1. The CDR3 is 16 residues long. Germline V gene sequence: CDR1 MNHEY, CDR2 SVGAGI. The ends lost 4 bases at V and 0 bases at J; junction bases unmatched: 5. DNA for the CDR3: TGTGCCAGCAGTTCAGACAGGGGGCGCCTGAACACTGAAGCTTTCTTT. Translated: CASSSDRGRLNTEAFF.

The chain has TRBV7-2 and TRBJ1-1; possibly TRBD1 for D (6 bases). The V and J ends lost 3 bases and 5 bases respectively, with 16 bases between them. Germline V CDR1 and CDR2: SGHTA, FQGNSA. CDR3 size: 15 residues. Here the CDR3 DNA reads TGTGCCAGCAGCTTCTGGGACACGAGGCCAACTGAAGCTTTCTTT. Residues: CASSFWDTRPTEAFF.

The gene calls are TRBV5-4 and TRBJ1-3; the match to TRBD1 covers 7 bases. This CDR3 has 14 residues. V gave up 1 base and J gave up 4 bases; unmatched junction bases: 2. Germline V lookup: CDR1 SGHNT, CDR2 YYREEE (reference sequence). CDR3 protein: CASSLSGGGNTIYF. The CDR3 DNA reads as TGTGCCAGCAGCTTGTCAGGGGGGGGAAACACCATATATTTT.

J is TRBJ1-6 and V is TRBV4-3, with 9 positions matching TRBD1. CDR3 size: 15 residues. CDR1 and CDR2 (germline): LGHNA, YSLEER. J was trimmed by 7 bases and V by 4 bases; bases with no gene match: 5. Here the CDR3 reads CASSLSGTGNSPLHF. The CDR3 DNA reads TGCGCCAGCAGCCTTTCCGGGACAGGGAATTCACCCCTCCACTTT.

This chain connects TRBV10-2 to TRBJ2-1; 8 nucleotides line up with TRBD2. Germline values: CDR1 WSHSY, CDR2 SAAADI. The CDR3 runs to 19 residues. The J segment lost 5 bases and the V segment lost 6 bases, leaving 21 bases of the junction unmatched. CDR3 amino acids: CASRSFRYGRGGTNNEQFF. For the CDR3, the DNA is TGCGCCAGCAGAAGTTTTAGGTATGGACGGGGGGGAACGAACAATGAGCAGTTCTTC.

This clone has only a few counts. This chain uses TRBV18 with TRBJ1-1; D gene unclear. V lost 6 bases and J 3 bases, leaving 14 bases between the germline ends. CDR3 length: 14 amino acids. Per the germline V gene, CDR1 is KGHSH and CDR2 is LQKENI. The CDR3 DNA sequence: TGTGCCAGCTCCCGCGGGTATCCTGACACTGAAGCTTTCTTT. Amino acid sequence: CASSRGYPDTEAFF.

The V call is TRBV6-5, the J call TRBJ1-5, with D unresolved. The CDR3 extends over 16 amino acids. Germline assignment: CDR1 MNHEY and CDR2 SVGAGI. The ends were cut back, 0 bases at V and 2 bases at J, with 11 bases in the middle. CDR3 bases: TGTGCCAGCAGTTACTCCTCACGCGGGGGCAATCAGCCCCAGCATTTT. Translating it yields CASSYSSRGGNQPQHF.